This note documents a single TCR beta chain sequence. Its antigen is not identified. This sample was included in a study of vaccination effects on CD4 cells after COVID-19. Study-wide findings and caveats: Mainly new vaccine-induced clones made up the post-vaccine spike-reactive clones in convalescents.

Germline lookup yields CDR1 SGHNT and CDR2 YYREEE (reference sequence). The CDR3 totals 15 residues. Trimming pared 0 bases from V and 4 bases from J, leaving 12 bases between. Prior to sequencing, the ViraFEST assay stimulated PBMC with viral peptide pools, which expanded the antigen-specific CD4+ T cells. Culturing for 10 days preceded CD4+ T cell isolation. According to PCR results, the person was infected with SARS-CoV-2 between March and December 2020. The repertoire was sequenced with immunoSEQ multiplex PCR; TCRdb's copy has only in-frame clones and lacks some. The repertoire holds around 47,000 clones, with around 72% as singletons.

The sequenced sample was CD4+ T cells from PBMCs cultured with a peptide pool, obtained before COVID-19 vaccination. The rearrangement joins TRBV5-4 to TRBJ2-3; the D is unclear. The TCR was taken from a human donor who had a prior SARS-CoV-2 infection. The CDR3 sequence: CASSLGATTADTQYF. CDR3 nucleotide sequence: TGTGCCAGCAGCTTGGGGGCAACCACGGCAGATACGCAGTATTTT. Supplemented by reference TRBV5-4 and TRBJ2-3, the full variable domain reads ETGVTQSPTHLIKTRGQQVTLRCSSQSGHNTVSWYQQALGQGPQFIFQYYREEENGRGNFPPRFSGLQFPNYSSELNVNALELDDSALYLCASSLGATTADTQYFGPGTRLTVL.